Listed below are T cell receptor beta chains from one sample, sequenced in a study of blood T cell repertoires in COVID-19. The data were produced by immunoSEQ multiplex PCR, yet TCRdb's version contains in-frame clones alone and is incomplete. The sample records approximately 130,000 clones, around 83% being singletons. The source material was peripheral blood. The receptor set was obtained from a man aged 35-49 years with active or convalescent COVID-19. The CDR3 runs from the conserved cysteine through the conserved F or W. The D gene is left open where the match is weak. For some rows the clone size is stated as once, few or many, or as a class when expanded; others skip it.

J gene | clone size | D gene | V gene | CDR3 DNA | CDR3 protein
TRBJ1-2 | . | TRBD1 | TRBV4-3 | TGCGCCAGCAGCCAAGAGGTCACCCACAGGGGGAGCTATGGCTACACCTTC | CASSQEVTHRGSYGYTF
TRBJ1-6 | . | TRBD1 | TRBV27 | TGTGCCAGCAGGTGGACAGGGGGGAATTCACCCCTCCACTTT | CASRWTGGNSPLHF
TRBJ2-7 | . | . | TRBV10-1 | TGCGCCAGCAGGGCGGACAGCTCCTACGAGCAGTACTTC | CASRADSSYEQYF
TRBJ2-5 | . | TRBD2 | TRBV2 | TGTGCCAGCAGGGTATCGGGACTAGGTGACCAGACCCAGTACTTC | CASRVSGLGDQTQYF
TRBJ2-3 | . | TRBD2 | TRBV4-1 | TGCGCCAGCAGCCGGGGACTAGCGGGCGACACGCAGTATTTT | CASSRGLAGDTQYF
TRBJ2-3 | . | TRBD2 | TRBV10-3 | TGTGCCATCAGGGCGGGGCGGGGGGGCACAGATACGCAGTATTTT | CAIRAGRGGTDTQYF
TRBJ1-1 | . | TRBD1 | TRBV11-2 | TGTGCCAGCAGGGACCGGACAGGGGGTAATGAAGCTTTCTTT | CASRDRTGGNEAFF
TRBJ1-4 | . | . | TRBV11-2 | TGTGCCAGCAGCTTAGTCCAGGTCCATGAAAAACTGTTTTTT | CASSLVQVHEKLFF
TRBJ1-2 | . | TRBD1 | TRBV19 | TGTGCCAGTAGCTCAACCGGGACAGCGCACGGCTACACCTTC | CASSSTGTAHGYTF
TRBJ1-2 | . | . | TRBV28 | TGTGCCAGCACACAGGCGTCTCTTGGCTACACCTTC | CASTQASLGYTF
TRBJ1-4 | . | TRBD1 | TRBV6-5 | TGTGCCAGCAGGAGAGACAGGGAAACTAATGAAAAACTGTTTTTT | CASRRDRETNEKLFF
TRBJ1-6 | . | TRBD1 | TRBV18 | TGTGCCAGCTCCCCCGGGACAGAGCCCTTGTCACCCCTCCACTTT | CASSPGTEPLSPLHF
TRBJ2-2 | . | TRBD2 | TRBV7-6 | TGTGCCAGCAGCCAACGACTAGCGGGGGGGGCCGGGGAGCTGTTTTTT | CASSQRLAGGAGELFF
TRBJ1-5 | . | . | TRBV7-9 | TGTGCCAGCAGCTCGGGAGGGAACCAGCCCCAGCATTTT | CASSSGGNQPQHF
TRBJ2-1 | once | . | TRBV10-3 | TGTGCCATCAGTGTCGGGACTCCGAGCTCCTACAATGAGCAGTTCTTC | CAISVGTPSSYNEQFF
TRBJ1-2 | . | TRBD1 | TRBV3-1/TRBV3-2 | TGTGCCAGCAGCCAGGGGTGGGACAGGGCTGGCTACACCTTC | CASSQGWDRAGYTF
TRBJ2-6 | . | TRBD1 | TRBV4-3 | TGCGCCAGCAGCCAAGAGCAGGGGGCGCAAGGGGCCAACGTCCTGACTTTC | CASSQEQGAQGANVLTF
TRBJ1-4 | . | . | TRBV4-1 | TGCGCCAGCAGTACGGTAGCAACTAATGAAAAACTGTTTTTT | CASSTVATNEKLFF
TRBJ2-3 | . | TRBD2 | TRBV19 | TGTGCCAGTAGTACGTCCAGCGGGGGTTCTTCGCAGTATTTT | CASSTSSGGSSQYF
TRBJ2-5 | . | TRBD2 | TRBV7-9 | TGTGCCAGCAGCCCAGGGACTAGCGGGGGGGCCGGGCAAGAGACCCAGTACTTC | CASSPGTSGGAGQETQYF
TRBJ2-3 | . | . | TRBV27 | TGTGCCAGCAGACTCGGGACACACGACAGGGATACGCAGTATTTT | CASRLGTHDRDTQYF
TRBJ1-1 | few | . | TRBV30 | TGTGCCTGGAGCTCTACCGGGAGATATAGGATGAACACTGAAGCTTTCTTT | CAWSSTGRYRMNTEAFF
TRBJ1-4 | . | . | TRBV5-4 | TGTGCCAGCAGCTTCGCAGGGGCCGCAACTAATGAAAAACTGTTTTTT | CASSFAGAATNEKLFF
TRBJ1-5 | . | . | TRBV5-5 | TGTGCCAGCAGCCCCATGTCAGGGTACAATCAGCCCCAGCATTTT | CASSPMSGYNQPQHF
TRBJ1-6 | . | . | TRBV15 | TGTGCCACCAGCAGAGATCCTCCGGCGGCGAGCTCCTATAATTCACCCCTCCACTTT | CATSRDPPAASSYNSPLHF
TRBJ2-1 | . | . | TRBV27 | TGTGCCAGCAGTTTGTGGCGGGCCGGGTCCTACAATGAGCAGTTCTTC | CASSLWRAGSYNEQFF
TRBJ1-1 | few | . | TRBV11-3 | TGTGCCAGCAGCTTAAGAGAAAACACTGAAGCTTTCTTT | CASSLRENTEAFF
TRBJ1-5 | . | . | TRBV24-1 | TGTGCCACCAGTGGCCTGGGGTTCGGGGGGGTCGTGCATAGCAATCAGCCCCAGCATTTT | CATSGLGFGGVVHSNQPQHF
TRBJ2-3 | . | . | TRBV3-1/TRBV3-2 | TGTGCCAGCATCCACGGACCTCGGACAGTCACAGATACGCAGTATTTT | CASIHGPRTVTDTQYF
TRBJ2-7 | . | . | TRBV19 | TGTGCCAGTAGGCCTCAGGGACTGGGCTCCTACGAGCAGTACTTC | CASRPQGLGSYEQYF
TRBJ2-7 | few | TRBD1 | TRBV20-1 | TGCAGTGCTAGTTGGACAGGCTCCCCCTACGAGCAGTACTTC | CSASWTGSPYEQYF
TRBJ1-1 | . | TRBD1 | TRBV4-3 | TGCGCCAGCAGCCAAGGAGGGACAGGGGGCTCGGCTTTCTTT | CASSQGGTGGSAFF
TRBJ2-7 | . | TRBD1 | TRBV2 | TGTGCCACCCGGGACAGGGGGACCTACGAGCAGTACTTC | CATRDRGTYEQYF
TRBJ2-7 | . | . | TRBV7-9 | TGTGCCAGCAGCTTAAATGGGGGGGACACCTACGAGCAGTACTTC | CASSLNGGDTYEQYF
TRBJ1-2 | . | . | TRBV7-9 | TGTGCCAGCAGCGTGGACACGTGGTCCTATGGCTACACCTTC | CASSVDTWSYGYTF
TRBJ2-3 | . | . | TRBV30 | TGTGCCTGCAACCCCAGGGGCAGGCGCACAGATACGCAGTATTTT | CACNPRGRRTDTQYF